This TCR beta chain came from a study of T cell responses to AZD1222 COVID-19 vaccine. Study-wide context: Analyses pooled second doses at about 4 or about 12 weeks.

Profiled with immunoSEQ multiplex PCR; TCRdb holds only in-frame clones, not every one. The sample has about 110,000 clones; roughly 90% are singletons. Study results and caveats: Among the donors, most were white British and more were female, and clonal diversity was possibly underestimated. Nearly half of spike-specific TCRs reportedly target unmutated variant regions. Among vaccine-associated CD4 TCRs, coverage spanned spike, with dominance at 160-218 and 743-854.

Comment on this clone: Its antigen is undetermined.

Sequences were derived from peripheral blood, sampled on day 0 of AZD1222 vaccination. This sequence was found in an adult in good health.

The CDR3 DNA reads TGTGCCAGCAGCGTTAGGAGGGATGGAAACACCATATATTTT. Its protein product is CASSVRRDGNTIYF. The rearrangement links TRBV9 to TRBJ1-3; D not certain. From germline, CDR1 is SGDLS and CDR2 YYNGEE. Trimming stripped 2 bases from V and 3 bases from J, with 9 bases between. The CDR3 is made up of 14 amino acids.